The 9 T cell receptor beta chains below all came from one sample that was sequenced in a study of shared clonotypes between healthy human individuals. Assay used: immunoSEQ multiplex PCR; TCRdb lists only in-frame clones, some missing. The table lists roughly 2.4 million clones, nearly 97% of them singletons. Material: naive CD4+ T cells sorted from blood. Subset noted: CD45RA+ positively selected. The source of these receptors is a man between 18 and 35 years old in good health.

The chain employs TRBV28 and TRBJ1-2; no firm D call. V lost 8 bases, J lost 4 bases, and 23 bases lay in between. Germline CDR1 is MDHEN and CDR2 is SYDVKM. This CDR3 region has 16 residues. This CDR3 reads CASESQEGSLGYGYTF. The DNA for the CDR3 is TGTGCCAGCGAATCCCAGGAGGGATCTCTGGGCTATGGCTACACCTTC.

V gene TRBV19 combines with J gene TRBJ1-2; possibly TRBD1 for D (6 bases). Trimming stripped 4 bases from V and 10 bases from J, with 19 bases between. Looked up from germline, CDR1 is LNHDA and CDR2 is SQIVND (reference sequence). There are 14 residues in the CDR3. In DNA, the CDR3 is TGTGCCAGTAGTAACTTGACAGGTAGATTCGTCTACACCTTC. Its protein is CASSNLTGRFVYTF. Filled out from reference TRBV19 and TRBJ1-2, the complete variable domain reads DGGITQSPKYLFRKEGQNVTLSCEQNLNHDAMYWYRQDPGQGLRLIYYSQIVNDFQKGDIAEGYSVSREKKESFPLTVTSAQKNPTAFYLCASSNLTGRFVYTFGSGTRLTVV.

In DNA, the CDR3 is TGTGCCAGCAGTCGACGGACAGGTTCCTACGAGCAGTACTTC. It is translated as CASSRRTGSYEQYF. The genes are TRBV6-5 and TRBJ2-5, with 7 bases identical to TRBD1. The J call is uncertain, as TRBJ2-7 better fits the DNA end. The germline V gene has CDR1 MNHEY and CDR2 SVGAGI. This CDR3 region has 14 residues.

This clone appeared a single time. V gene TRBV6-5 combines with J gene TRBJ2-3; D gene unclear. Germline CDR1 reads MNHEY; CDR2 reads SVGAGI. V lost 3 bases and J 1 base, leaving 14 bases between the germline ends. CDR3 length: 16 residues. The CDR3 DNA is TGTGCCAGCAGTTATAAAGGACCTCGGGGCACAGATACGCAGTATTTT. This codes for CASSYKGPRGTDTQYF.

Regarding this clone: The same CDR3 arises from other DNA sequences in this sample as well. The chain joins TRBV6-1 to TRBJ1-2; D is unresolved. Trimming took 2 bases from V and 2 from J, leaving 9 bases between them. CDR1 MNHNS and CDR2 SASEGT come from the germline V gene. The CDR3 sequence is 14 residues long. The CDR3 is CASSESPGNYGYTF. The CDR3 DNA follows: TGTGCCAGCAGTGAATCTCCGGGAAACTATGGCTACACCTTC.

This chain joins TRBV18 and TRBJ1-5; possibly TRBD1 for D (5 bases). Per the germline V gene, CDR1 is KGHSH and CDR2 is LQKENI. The V end was cut by 6 bases, the J end by 2 bases, with 11 bases between. This CDR3 comprises 14 residues. The CDR3 DNA sequence: TGTGCCAGCTCGAAAGGGGTGGGCAATCAGCCCCAGCATTTT. Encoded protein: CASSKGVGNQPQHF.

The chain's CDR3 is CASSLRGTDSNQPQHF. CDR3 in DNA: TGTGCCAGCAGCTTACGTGGGACAGATAGCAATCAGCCCCAGCATTTT. The chain carries TRBV7-9 and TRBJ1-5; 7 bases fit TRBD1. Germline assignment: CDR1 SEHNR and CDR2 FQNEAQ (reference sequence). The CDR3 length is 16 residues. Trimming took 2 bases from V and 0 from J; bases not matched to a gene: 4.

The chain joins TRBV11-3 to TRBJ1-1; TRBD1 might be the D (5 bases). The V gene lost 0 bases and the J gene lost 4 bases, with 9 bases spanning the gap. The CDR3 is made up of 14 amino acids. CDR1 and CDR2 from the germline V gene are SGHNT and YENEEA. The CDR3 DNA follows: TGTGCCAGCAGCTTAGACGGGGGAAGCACTGAAGCTTTCTTT. Residues: CASSLDGGSTEAFF. The complete variable domain, with remaining parts taken from reference TRBV11-3 and TRBJ1-1, reads EAGVVQSPRYKIIEKKQPVAFWCNPISGHNTLYWYLQNLGQGPELLIRYENEEAVDDSQLPKDRFSAERLKGVDSTLKIQPAELGDSAVYLCASSLDGGSTEAFFGQGTRLTVV.

This chain connects TRBV6-1 to TRBJ1-4, with a weak D call TRBD1 (5 bases). Between the trimmed V and J ends, which lost 1 base and 8 bases, there was a span of 14 bases. The CDR3 is 15 residues long. From germline, CDR1 is MNHNS and CDR2 SASEGT. The CDR3 here is CASSEDGTSWEKLFF. CDR3 nucleotide sequence: TGTGCCAGCAGTGAAGATGGGACGTCCTGGGAAAAACTGTTTTTT.